This TCR beta chain comes out of a study of cytomegalovirus exposure and HLA in healthy donors. Notes on the study in general: Diagnosis of cytomegalovirus status made by the classifier reportedly showed high specificity and sensitivity.

Germline values: CDR1 SGHVS, CDR2 FNYEAQ. This CDR3 comprises 14 residues. V lost 1 base and J lost 5, with 11 bases in between. Here immunoSEQ multiplex PCR was the method, and the copy in TCRdb shows in-frame clones only, minus some. The sample records 110,000 to 150,000 clones, 80% to 95% being singletons. As for this clone: The antigen is not known.

Material: PBMCs. This TCR came from a man aged 18 to 30 in good health and CMV-seronegative. The V call is TRBV7-6, the J call TRBJ2-5; D is undetermined. The CDR3 nucleotides read TGTGCCAGCAGCTTAGTTATGTCCTCGGAGACCCAGTACTTC. This encodes CASSLVMSSETQYF.